A single sample is the source of the 25 T cell receptor beta chains below, sequenced in a study of siplizumab effects on memory and regulatory T cells. TCRdb's table, derived via immunoSEQ multiplex PCR, lists solely in-frame clones and lacks some. This sample has some 100,000 clones, with around 90% found just once. The sample comprised Tregs sorted from blood. These receptor sequences come from a human donor in good health.

This chain uses TRBV18 with TRBJ1-6; the match to TRBD1 covers 9 bases. The CDR3 contains 14 residues. The V gene end was trimmed by 3 bases and the J gene end by 8 bases; junction bases not matched to a gene: 2. CDR1 and CDR2 (germline): KGHSH, LQKENI. The CDR3 here is CASSPRTGDSPLHF. CDR3 sequence (DNA): TGTGCCAGCTCACCTCGGACAGGGGATTCACCCCTCCACTTT.

The V gene is TRBV10-3, the J gene TRBJ2-5, with D possibly called TRBD1 or TRBD2 (5 bases each). The V end was cut by 11 bases, the J end by 0 bases, with 13 bases between. CDR1 is ENHRY and CDR2 is SYGVKD in the germline V gene. The CDR3 contains 13 residues. The CDR3 protein is CAVRDPNQETQYF. CDR3 DNA: TGTGCCGTCCGGGACCCAAACCAAGAGACCCAGTACTTC.

J is TRBJ1-1 and V is TRBV15; perhaps TRBD1 as D (6 bases). The CDR3 extends over 12 amino acids. The ends were cut back, 5 bases at V and 3 bases at J, with 7 bases in the middle. Germline-derived CDR1 and CDR2 are LNHNV and YYDKDF (reference sequence). Here the CDR3 DNA reads TGTGCCACCAGCGGACAGTACACTGAAGCTTTCTTT. Its translation is CATSGQYTEAFF.

The V and J genes are TRBV2 and TRBJ1-4; D is ambiguous. The germline CDR1 and CDR2 sequences are SNHLY and FYNNEI. The ends were cut back, 6 bases at V and 8 bases at J, with 10 bases in the middle. The CDR3 runs to 12 residues. CDR3 coding DNA: TGTGCCAGCAGGGTCGAGCGGGAAAAACTGTTTTTT. It encodes CASRVEREKLFF.

The table lists this clone with a count of one. The CDR3 spells CASRERPSSKNIQYF. CDR3 coding DNA: TGTGCCAGCAGGGAGAGGCCCAGTTCCAAAAACATTCAGTACTTC. The rearrangement joins TRBV27 to TRBJ2-4; D gene uncertain. Trimming pared 6 bases from V and 2 bases from J, leaving 14 bases between. The CDR3 is 15 residues long. Germline CDR1 MNHEY, CDR2 SMNVEV (reference sequence).

The V and J genes are TRBV6-1 and TRBJ2-7; perhaps TRBD2 as D (5 bases). The V gene's germline CDR1 is MNHNS and CDR2 SASEGT. The CDR3 consists of 16 residues. Trimming took off 1 base at V and 6 bases at J, with 19 bases between the two ends. The CDR3 DNA is TGTGCCAGCAGTGAAGTTCGAGGGATCCGAGGTAGCGAGCAGTACTTC. The encoded protein is CASSEVRGIRGSEQYF.

The chain combines TRBV7-6 with TRBJ2-5; TRBD2 agrees at 8 bases. Germline CDR1 is SGHVS and CDR2 is FNYEAQ. The CDR3 totals 15 residues. J was trimmed by 6 bases and V by 3 bases; bases with no gene match: 9. The CDR3 region is CASSFGLAGKQTQYF. CDR3 coding DNA: TGTGCCAGCAGCTTCGGGCTAGCGGGTAAACAGACCCAGTACTTC. Using reference TRBV7-6 and TRBJ2-5 for the parts outside the CDR3, the full variable domain is GAGVSQSPRYKVTKRGQDVALRCDPISGHVSLYWYRQALGQGPEFLTYFNYEAQQDKSGLPNDRFSAERPEGSISTLTIQRTEQRDSAMYRCASSFGLAGKQTQYFGPGTRLLVL.

The V call is TRBV9, the J call TRBJ2-1, with D maybe TRBD2 (5 bases). V was shortened by 7 bases and J by 3 bases, with 14 bases between the two germline ends. The CDR3 consists of 14 residues. Germline lookup yields CDR1 SGDLS and CDR2 YYNGEE. CDR3 nucleotides: TGTGCCAGCGCTCTATCTGGGAGCTACAATGAGCAGTTCTTC. Translated, it gives CASALSGSYNEQFF.

The sample holds one count of this clone. The CDR3 sequence: CASTSGSGSSYNEQFF. The CDR3, as DNA: TGCGCCAGCACCTCTGGTAGCGGGAGCTCCTACAATGAGCAGTTCTTC. The chain joins TRBV5-1 to TRBJ2-1, with TRBD2 identical over 9 bases. Losses at the gene ends were 6 bases for V and 0 bases for J; bases not matched to a gene: 7. CDR3 length: 16 residues. Per germline, CDR1 SGHRS and CDR2 YFSETQ.

The gene calls are TRBV19 and TRBJ1-5; D call uncertain. The CDR3 has 14 amino acids. Germline values: CDR1 LNHDA, CDR2 SQIVND (reference sequence). V lost 3 bases and J lost 2, with 8 bases in between. CDR3 amino acids: CASSIGTRNQPQHF. DNA of the CDR3: TGTGCCAGTAGTATCGGCACACGCAATCAGCCCCAGCATTTT.

This clone was seen a few times. The J gene is TRBJ1-2, the V gene TRBV19; D unclear. Germline V gene sequence: CDR1 LNHDA, CDR2 SQIVND (reference sequence). The CDR3 extends over 11 amino acids. V was trimmed by 2 bases and J by 10 bases, leaving 8 bases between them. CDR3 sequence reads: CASSIQGVYTF. CDR3 in DNA: TGTGCCAGTAGTATACAAGGAGTCTACACCTTC.

V and J are TRBV7-9 and TRBJ2-1, with 7 bases aligning to TRBD2. Germline V CDR1 and CDR2: SEHNR, FQNEAQ (reference sequence). The CDR3 totals 14 residues. The J segment lost 3 bases and the V segment lost 5 bases, leaving 4 bases of the junction unmatched. CDR3 sequence (DNA): TGTGCCAGCAGCGCGGGACTATACTACAATGAGCAGTTCTTC. Amino acids: CASSAGLYYNEQFF.

This chain uses TRBV11-2 with TRBJ1-3; 7 bases fit TRBD1. Germline V CDR1 and CDR2: SGHAT, FQNNGV. V shed 5 bases and J 7 bases; nucleotides not matched to a gene: 5. The CDR3 has 13 residues. The CDR3 nucleotides are TGTGCCAGCAGCCTCGACAGGGTCAACACCATATATTTT. The encoded protein is CASSLDRVNTIYF.

The rearrangement joins TRBV10-3 to TRBJ2-1; tentatively, D is TRBD2 (5 bases). Germline assignment: CDR1 ENHRY and CDR2 SYGVKD. V gave up 5 bases and J gave up 12 bases, with 17 bases separating them. This CDR3 has 13 residues. The CDR3, as DNA: TGTGCCATCAGTCCAGATGAGGGCCTCGGGCAGTTCTTC. Encoded protein: CAISPDEGLGQFF.

The CDR3 DNA reads as TGTGCCAGTAGCCTGACTCTTCTGGGGGGTTCACCCCTCCACTTT. Protein sequence: CASSLTLLGGSPLHF. This chain connects TRBV19 to TRBJ1-6, with D possibly TRBD1 on 5 matching bases. Per germline, CDR1 LNHDA and CDR2 SQIVND (reference sequence). The length of the CDR3 is 15 residues. Trimming took 6 bases from V and 9 from J, leaving 18 bases between them.

This chain joins TRBV19 and TRBJ2-1; D is perhaps TRBD2 (5 bases). Germline lookup yields CDR1 LNHDA and CDR2 SQIVND (reference sequence). Trimming stripped 6 bases from V and 2 bases from J, with 14 bases between. There are 15 residues in the CDR3. The CDR3 loop is CASSISGNTYNEQFF. The DNA of the CDR3 is TGTGCCAGTAGCATATCCGGGAACACCTACAATGAGCAGTTCTTC.

CDR3 nucleotide sequence: TGTGCCAGCTCAAAACCAAGGGACTACTCCTACAATGAGCAGTTCTTC. Its protein product is CASSKPRDYSYNEQFF. The chain links TRBV18 to TRBJ2-1, with 7 bases aligning to TRBD2. V was pared by 5 bases and J by 0 bases, with 7 bases of the junction left unmatched. The V gene's germline CDR1 is KGHSH and CDR2 LQKENI. There are 16 residues in the CDR3.

The J gene is TRBJ2-7, the V gene TRBV6-6; D is uncertain. CDR1 is MNHNY, CDR2 SVGAGI, per germline (reference sequence). Trimming removed 2 bases from V and 12 bases from J, with 11 bases in between. The CDR3 extends over 11 amino acids. CDR3 DNA: TGTGCCAGCAGTTACGGGCCCCTGCGGTACTTC. Its protein product is CASSYGPLRYF.

The chain employs TRBV7-9 and TRBJ1-1; D is unclear. This CDR3 has 13 amino acids. In germline, CDR1 is SEHNR, CDR2 FQNEAQ (reference sequence). Trimming cost V 6 bases and J 3 bases, with 11 bases left between them. The CDR3: CASRTRDHTEAFF. CDR3 nucleotides: TGTGCCAGCAGAACAAGAGACCACACTGAAGCTTTCTTT.

The chain combines TRBV7-9 with TRBJ1-1, with D perhaps TRBD1 (6 bases). This CDR3 has 17 amino acids. Trimming cost V 5 bases and J 3 bases, with 22 bases left between them. Germline V gives CDR1 SEHNR, CDR2 FQNEAQ (reference sequence). The CDR3 sequence is CASSPGVKEAGDTEAFF. The CDR3 DNA sequence: TGTGCCAGCAGCCCAGGGGTTAAAGAGGCTGGGGACACTGAAGCTTTCTTT.

The chain is built from TRBV5-1 and TRBJ2-1, with D possibly being TRBD1 (8 bases). Trimming took off 5 bases at V and 2 bases at J, with 17 bases between the two ends. This CDR3 region has 16 residues. The germline V gene has CDR1 SGHRS and CDR2 YFSETQ. The CDR3 region is CASSAQGGFTYNEQFF. The CDR3 DNA is TGCGCCAGCAGTGCACAGGGGGGGTTCACCTACAATGAGCAGTTCTTC.

The chain couples TRBV18 to TRBJ2-5; 8 bases line up with TRBD1. The J segment lost 3 bases and the V segment lost 6 bases, leaving 12 bases of the junction unmatched. This CDR3 is built from 16 residues. The germline V gene encodes CDR1 KGHSH and CDR2 LQKENI. The CDR3 DNA reads TGTGCCAGCTCCAAGGTTACAGGGGGAGGAGAAGAGACCCAGTACTTC. Encoded protein: CASSKVTGGGEETQYF.

The chain employs TRBV20-1 and TRBJ2-7, with 11 bases matching TRBD2. J lost 13 bases, V lost 5 bases, and 7 bases had no gene match. The CDR3 has 11 residues. CDR1 and CDR2 (germline): DFQATT, SNEGSKA (reference sequence). In nucleotides, the CDR3 is TGCAGTGCTCGAGGGACTAGCGGAATTTACTTC. Translated, it gives CSARGTSGIYF.

V and J are TRBV7-9 and TRBJ2-5; 12 bases align to TRBD1. CDR1 and CDR2 from the germline V gene are SEHNR and FQNEAQ (reference sequence). Trimming took 5 bases from V and 5 from J; bases not matched to a gene: 6. This CDR3 is built from 15 residues. Written as DNA, the CDR3 is TGTGCCAGCAGCCGGGACAGGGGGCGGGTGGAGACCCAGTACTTC. Amino acids: CASSRDRGRVETQYF.

The chain couples TRBV7-2 to TRBJ2-2; possible D gene TRBD1, 5 bases. Germline loops: CDR1 SGHTA, CDR2 FQGNSA. V lost 5 bases and J lost 2, with 15 bases in between. The CDR3 spans 16 residues. The CDR3 spells CASSQPRQTNTGELFF. DNA for the CDR3: TGTGCCAGCAGCCAACCTCGACAGACTAACACCGGGGAGCTGTTTTTT.